Presented here are 5 T cell receptor beta chains from one specimen sequenced in a study of shared clonotypes between healthy human individuals. Assay: immunoSEQ multiplex PCR; the TCRdb copy retains only in-frame clones and omits some. Of 950,000 to 1,100,000 clones in the sample, about 74% were seen once. The source material was memory CD4+ T cells sorted from blood. As for subset: CD45RA-negative fraction. Receptors were obtained from a man aged 18 to 30 in good health.

The chain combines TRBV6-5 with TRBJ1-2, with D possibly TRBD1 on 5 matching bases. This CDR3 has 13 amino acids. V lost 11 bases, J lost 8 bases, and 21 bases lay in between. Germline lookup yields CDR1 MNHEY and CDR2 SVGAGI. In nucleotides, the CDR3 is TGTGCCTGGGGGGGAGCGAACGTAGAAGGCTACACCTTC. Translation gives CAWGGANVEGYTF.

As regards this clone: Other DNA sequences within the sample encode an identical CDR3. The chain has TRBV5-1 and TRBJ2-5; D is possibly TRBD1 or TRBD2 (6 bases each). With 4 bases removed from V and 4 bases from J, the gap between germline ends came to 17 bases. The CDR3 extends over 15 amino acids. From germline, CDR1 is SGHRS and CDR2 YFSETQ. Here the CDR3 DNA reads TGCGCCAGCAGCCCCGGGGGTGAAGGGGGAGAGACCCAGTACTTC. Translation: CASSPGGEGGETQYF.

On this clone itself: Other DNA variants within this sample encode the same CDR3. CDR3 coding DNA: TGTGCCTGGAGTGTACCCCCCACGTACGAGCAGTACTTC. It translates to CAWSVPPTYEQYF. V gene TRBV30 combines with J gene TRBJ2-5; D unclear. The J call is in doubt because the DNA end fits TRBJ2-7 better. Germline values: CDR1 GTSNPN, CDR2 SVGIG (reference sequence). CDR3 length equals 13 residues.

CDR3 in amino acids: CASSSGGGQDEKLFF. CDR3 DNA: TGTGCCAGCAGTTCCGGTGGGGGGCAGGATGAAAAACTGTTTTTT. The gene calls are TRBV5-5 and TRBJ1-4, with D maybe TRBD1 (6 bases). The CDR3 runs 15 residues. Germline lookup yields CDR1 SGHKS and CDR2 YYEKEE (reference sequence). V was pared by 5 bases and J by 6 bases, with 17 bases between.

The chain employs TRBV5-1 and TRBJ1-4; D is perhaps TRBD1 (6 bases). V gave up 0 bases and J gave up 2 bases, with 11 bases separating them. From germline, CDR1 is SGHRS and CDR2 YFSETQ. This CDR3 region has 16 residues. The CDR3 DNA sequence: TGCGCCAGCAGCTTGGTTGGGGGGGCTACTAATGAAAAACTGTTTTTT. Translating it yields CASSLVGGATNEKLFF.